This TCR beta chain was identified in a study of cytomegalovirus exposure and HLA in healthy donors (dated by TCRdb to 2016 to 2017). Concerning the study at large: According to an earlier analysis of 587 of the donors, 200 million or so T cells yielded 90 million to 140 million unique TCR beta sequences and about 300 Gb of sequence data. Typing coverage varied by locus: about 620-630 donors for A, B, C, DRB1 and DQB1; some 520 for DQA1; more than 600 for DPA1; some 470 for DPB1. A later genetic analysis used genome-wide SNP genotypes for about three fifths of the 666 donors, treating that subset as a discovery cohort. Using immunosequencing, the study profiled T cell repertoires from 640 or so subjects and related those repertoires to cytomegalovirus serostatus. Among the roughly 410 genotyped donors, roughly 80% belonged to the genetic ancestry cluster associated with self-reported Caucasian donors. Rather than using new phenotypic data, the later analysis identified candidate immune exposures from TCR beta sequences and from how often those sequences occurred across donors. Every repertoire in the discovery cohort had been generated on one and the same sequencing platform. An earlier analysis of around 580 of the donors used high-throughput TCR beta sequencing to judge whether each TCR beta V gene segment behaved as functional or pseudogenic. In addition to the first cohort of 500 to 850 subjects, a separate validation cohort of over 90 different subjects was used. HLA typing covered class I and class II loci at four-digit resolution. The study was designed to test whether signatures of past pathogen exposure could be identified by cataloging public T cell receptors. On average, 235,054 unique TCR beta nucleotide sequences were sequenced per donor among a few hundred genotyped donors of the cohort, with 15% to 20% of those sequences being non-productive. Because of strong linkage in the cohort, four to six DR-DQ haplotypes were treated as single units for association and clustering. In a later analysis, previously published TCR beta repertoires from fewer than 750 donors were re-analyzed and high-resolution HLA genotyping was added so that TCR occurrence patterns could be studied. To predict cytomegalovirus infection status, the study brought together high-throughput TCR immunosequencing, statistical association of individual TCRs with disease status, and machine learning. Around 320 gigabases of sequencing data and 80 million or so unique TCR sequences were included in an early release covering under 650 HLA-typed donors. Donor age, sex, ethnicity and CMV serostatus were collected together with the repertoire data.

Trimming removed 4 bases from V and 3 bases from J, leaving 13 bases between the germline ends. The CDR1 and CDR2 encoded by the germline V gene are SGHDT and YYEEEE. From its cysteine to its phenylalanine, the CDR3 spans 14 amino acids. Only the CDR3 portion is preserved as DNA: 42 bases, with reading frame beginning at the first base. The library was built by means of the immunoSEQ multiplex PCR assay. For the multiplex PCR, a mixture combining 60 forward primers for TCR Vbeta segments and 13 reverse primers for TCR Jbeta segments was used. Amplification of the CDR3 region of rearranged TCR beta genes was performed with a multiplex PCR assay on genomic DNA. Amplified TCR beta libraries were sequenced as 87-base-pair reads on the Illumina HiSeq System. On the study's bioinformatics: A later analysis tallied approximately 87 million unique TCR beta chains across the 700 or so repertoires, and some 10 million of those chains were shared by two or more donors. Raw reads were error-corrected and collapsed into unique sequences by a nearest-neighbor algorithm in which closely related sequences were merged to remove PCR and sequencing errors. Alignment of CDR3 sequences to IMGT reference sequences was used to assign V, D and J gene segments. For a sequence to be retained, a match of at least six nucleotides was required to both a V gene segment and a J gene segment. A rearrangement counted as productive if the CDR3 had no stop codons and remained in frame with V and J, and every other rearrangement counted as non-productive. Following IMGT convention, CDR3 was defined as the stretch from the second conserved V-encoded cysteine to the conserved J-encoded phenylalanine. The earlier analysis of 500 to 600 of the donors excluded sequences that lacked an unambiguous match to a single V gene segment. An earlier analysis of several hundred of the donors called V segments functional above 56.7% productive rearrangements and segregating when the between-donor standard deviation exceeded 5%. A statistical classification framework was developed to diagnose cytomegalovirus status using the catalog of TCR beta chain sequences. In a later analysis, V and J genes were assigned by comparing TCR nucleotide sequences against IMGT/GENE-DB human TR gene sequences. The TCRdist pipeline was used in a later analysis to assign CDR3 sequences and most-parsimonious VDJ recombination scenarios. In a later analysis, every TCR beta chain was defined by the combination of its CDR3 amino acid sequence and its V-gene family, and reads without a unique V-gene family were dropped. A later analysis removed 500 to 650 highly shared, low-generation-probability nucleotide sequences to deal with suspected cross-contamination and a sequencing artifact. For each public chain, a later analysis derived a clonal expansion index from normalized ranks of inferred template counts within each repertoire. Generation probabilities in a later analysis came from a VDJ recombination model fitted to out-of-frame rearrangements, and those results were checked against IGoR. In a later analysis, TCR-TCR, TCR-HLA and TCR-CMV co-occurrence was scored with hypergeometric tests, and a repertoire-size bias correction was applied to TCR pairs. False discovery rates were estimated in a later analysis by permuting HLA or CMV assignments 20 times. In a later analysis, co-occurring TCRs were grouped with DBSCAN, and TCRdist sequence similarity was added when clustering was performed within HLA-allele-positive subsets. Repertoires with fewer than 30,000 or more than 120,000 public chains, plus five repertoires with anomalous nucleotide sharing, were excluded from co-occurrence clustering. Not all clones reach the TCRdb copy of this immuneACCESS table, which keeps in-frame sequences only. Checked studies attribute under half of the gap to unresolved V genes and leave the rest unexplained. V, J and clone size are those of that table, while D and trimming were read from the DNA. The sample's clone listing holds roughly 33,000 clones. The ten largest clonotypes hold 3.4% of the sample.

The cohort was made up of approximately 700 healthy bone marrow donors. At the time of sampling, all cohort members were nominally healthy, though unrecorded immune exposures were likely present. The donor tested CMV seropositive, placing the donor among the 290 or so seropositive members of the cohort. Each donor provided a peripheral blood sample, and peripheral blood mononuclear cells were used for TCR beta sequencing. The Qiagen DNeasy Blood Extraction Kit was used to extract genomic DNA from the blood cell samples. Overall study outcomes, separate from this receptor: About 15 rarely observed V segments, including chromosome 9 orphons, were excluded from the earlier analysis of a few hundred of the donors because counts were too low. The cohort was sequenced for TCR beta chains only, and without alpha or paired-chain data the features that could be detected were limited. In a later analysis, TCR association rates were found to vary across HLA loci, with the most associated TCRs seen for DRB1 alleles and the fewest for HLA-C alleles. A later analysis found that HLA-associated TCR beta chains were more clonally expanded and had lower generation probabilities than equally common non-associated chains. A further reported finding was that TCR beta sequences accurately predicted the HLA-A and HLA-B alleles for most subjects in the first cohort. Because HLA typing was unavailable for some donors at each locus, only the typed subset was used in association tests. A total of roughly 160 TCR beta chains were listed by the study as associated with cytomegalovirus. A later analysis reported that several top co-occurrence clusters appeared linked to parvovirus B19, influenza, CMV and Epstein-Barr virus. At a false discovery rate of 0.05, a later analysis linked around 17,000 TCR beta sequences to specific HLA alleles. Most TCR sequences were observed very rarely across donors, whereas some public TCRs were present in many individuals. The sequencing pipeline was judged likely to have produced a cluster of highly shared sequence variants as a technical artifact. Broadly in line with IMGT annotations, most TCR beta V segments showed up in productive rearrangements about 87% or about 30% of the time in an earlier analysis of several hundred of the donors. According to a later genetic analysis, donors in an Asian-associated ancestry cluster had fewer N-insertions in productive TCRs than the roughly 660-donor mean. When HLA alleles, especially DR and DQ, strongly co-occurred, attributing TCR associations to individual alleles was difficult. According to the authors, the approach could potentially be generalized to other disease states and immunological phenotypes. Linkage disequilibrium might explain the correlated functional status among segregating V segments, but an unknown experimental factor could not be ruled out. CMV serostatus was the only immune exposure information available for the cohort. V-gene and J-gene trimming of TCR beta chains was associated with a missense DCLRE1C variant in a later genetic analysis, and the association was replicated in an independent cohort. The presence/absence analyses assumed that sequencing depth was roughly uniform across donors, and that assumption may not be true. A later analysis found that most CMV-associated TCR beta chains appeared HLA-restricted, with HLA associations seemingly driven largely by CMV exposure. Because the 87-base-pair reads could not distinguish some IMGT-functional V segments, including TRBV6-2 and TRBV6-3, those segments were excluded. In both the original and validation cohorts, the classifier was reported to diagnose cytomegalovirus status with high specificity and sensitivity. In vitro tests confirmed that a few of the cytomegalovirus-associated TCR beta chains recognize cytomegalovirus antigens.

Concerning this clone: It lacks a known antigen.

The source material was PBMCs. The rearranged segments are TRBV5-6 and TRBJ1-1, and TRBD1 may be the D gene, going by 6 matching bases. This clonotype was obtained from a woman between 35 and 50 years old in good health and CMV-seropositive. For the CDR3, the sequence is CASSAGAGDTEAFF. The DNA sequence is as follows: TGTGCCAGCAGCGCAGGGGCGGGGGACACTGAAGCTTTCTTT.